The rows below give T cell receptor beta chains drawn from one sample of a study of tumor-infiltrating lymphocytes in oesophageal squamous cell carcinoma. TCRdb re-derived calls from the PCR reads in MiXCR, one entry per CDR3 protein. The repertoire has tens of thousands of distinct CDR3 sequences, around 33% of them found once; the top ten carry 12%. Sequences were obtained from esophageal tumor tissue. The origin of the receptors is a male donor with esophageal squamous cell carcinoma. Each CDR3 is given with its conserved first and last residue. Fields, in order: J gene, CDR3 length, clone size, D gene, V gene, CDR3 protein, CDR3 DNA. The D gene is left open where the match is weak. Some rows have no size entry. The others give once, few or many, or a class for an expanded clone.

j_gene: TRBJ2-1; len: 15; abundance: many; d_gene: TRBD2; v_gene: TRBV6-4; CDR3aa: CASSPSSGPYNEQFF; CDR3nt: TGTGCCAGCAGCCCCTCTAGCGGACCATACAATGAGCAGTTCTTC
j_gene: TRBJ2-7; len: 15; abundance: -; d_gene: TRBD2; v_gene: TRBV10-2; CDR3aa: CASADGLAGGREQYF; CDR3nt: TGCGCCAGCGCCGACGGACTAGCGGGAGGTCGTGAGCAGTACTTC
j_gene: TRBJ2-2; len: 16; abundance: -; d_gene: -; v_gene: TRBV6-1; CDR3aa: CASSEAPGVATGELFF; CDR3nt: TGTGCCAGCAGTGAAGCTCCAGGGGTTGCCACCGGGGAGCTGTTTTTT
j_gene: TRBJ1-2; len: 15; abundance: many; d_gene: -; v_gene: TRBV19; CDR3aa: CASTPASRNNYGYTF; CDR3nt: TGTGCCAGTACCCCGGCTTCAAGGAATAACTATGGCTACACCTTC
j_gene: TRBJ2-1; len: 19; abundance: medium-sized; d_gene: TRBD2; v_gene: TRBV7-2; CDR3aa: CASSLAVLAGGDAYNEQFF; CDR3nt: TGTGCCAGCAGCTTAGCCGTACTAGCGGGAGGTGACGCCTACAATGAGCAGTTCTTC
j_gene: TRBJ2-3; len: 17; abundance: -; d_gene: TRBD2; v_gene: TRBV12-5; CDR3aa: CASGLVLAGGRTDTQYF; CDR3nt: TGTGCTAGTGGTTTGGTTCTAGCGGGGGGCCGCACAGATACGCAGTATTTT
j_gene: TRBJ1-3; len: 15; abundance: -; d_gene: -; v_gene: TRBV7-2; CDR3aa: CASSLWRSSGSTIYF; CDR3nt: TGTGCCAGCAGCTTATGGAGAAGCTCTGGAAGCACCATATATTTT
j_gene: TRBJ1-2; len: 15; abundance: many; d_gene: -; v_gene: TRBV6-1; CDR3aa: CASRTSTHTNYGYTF; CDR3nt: TGTGCCAGCAGGACCTCGACACACACTAACTATGGCTACACCTTC
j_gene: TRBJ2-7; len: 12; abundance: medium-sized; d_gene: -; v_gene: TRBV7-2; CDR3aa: CASSLLGGEQYF; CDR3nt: TGTGCCAGCAGCTTATTGGGGGGCGAGCAGTACTTC
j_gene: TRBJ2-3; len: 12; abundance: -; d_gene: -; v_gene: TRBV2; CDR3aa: CASRLVFDTQYF; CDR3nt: TGTGCCAGCAGACTAGTCTTCGATACGCAGTATTTT
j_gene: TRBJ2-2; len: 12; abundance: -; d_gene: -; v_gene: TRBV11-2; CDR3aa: CASEGSTGELFF; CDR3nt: TGTGCCAGCGAGGGGAGCACCGGGGAGCTGTTTTTT
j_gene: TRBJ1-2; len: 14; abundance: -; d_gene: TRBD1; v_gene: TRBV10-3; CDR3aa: CAISPPGGTGVYTF; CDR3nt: TGTGCCATTTCCCCGCCGGGTGGGACAGGGGTCTACACCTTC
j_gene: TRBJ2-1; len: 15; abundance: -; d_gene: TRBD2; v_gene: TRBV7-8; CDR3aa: CASSVSGRALNEQFF; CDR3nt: TGTGCCAGCAGCGTGAGCGGGAGGGCCTTGAATGAGCAGTTCTTC
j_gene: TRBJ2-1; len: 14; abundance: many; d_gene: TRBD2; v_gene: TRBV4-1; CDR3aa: CASRPGTSGNEQFF; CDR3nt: TGCGCCAGCAGACCCGGGACTAGCGGCAATGAGCAGTTCTTC
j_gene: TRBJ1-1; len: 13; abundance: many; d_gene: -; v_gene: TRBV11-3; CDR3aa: CASSLVRGEEAFF; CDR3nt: TGTGCCAGCAGCTTAGTAAGGGGGGAGGAAGCTTTCTTT
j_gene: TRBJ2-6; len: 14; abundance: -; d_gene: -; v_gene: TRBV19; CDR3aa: CASASGTGSYEQHF; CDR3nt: TGTGCCAGTGCTAGCGGGACAGGGTCCTACGAGCAGCACTTC
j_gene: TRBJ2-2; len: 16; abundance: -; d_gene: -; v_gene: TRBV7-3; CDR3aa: CASSQDRLTVSGELFF; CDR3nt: TGTGCCAGCAGCCAAGACAGGCTAACCGTTTCCGGGGAGCTGTTTTTT
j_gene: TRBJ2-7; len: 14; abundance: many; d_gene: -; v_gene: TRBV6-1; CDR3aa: CASSEALGPHEQYF; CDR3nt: TGTGCCAGCAGTGAAGCGCTAGGACCCCACGAGCAGTACTTC
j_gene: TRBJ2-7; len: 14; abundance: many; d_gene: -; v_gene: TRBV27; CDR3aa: CASSLAPGHYEQYF; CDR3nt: TGTGCCAGCAGTTTAGCGCCAGGTCACTACGAGCAGTACTTC
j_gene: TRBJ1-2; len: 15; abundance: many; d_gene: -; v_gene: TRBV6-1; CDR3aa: CASSEAQGANYGYTF; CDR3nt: TGTGCCAGCAGTGAAGCGCAGGGAGCTAACTATGGCTACACCTTC
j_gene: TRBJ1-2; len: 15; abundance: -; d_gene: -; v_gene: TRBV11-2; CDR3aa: CAGSSTGGFNYGYTF; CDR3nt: TGTGCCGGCAGCTCCACGGGGGGGTTTAACTATGGCTACACCTTC
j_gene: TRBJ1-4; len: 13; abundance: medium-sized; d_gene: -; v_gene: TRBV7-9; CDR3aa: CASSGDPGEKLFF; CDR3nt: TGTGCCAGCAGCGGAGACCCGGGGGAAAAACTGTTTTTT
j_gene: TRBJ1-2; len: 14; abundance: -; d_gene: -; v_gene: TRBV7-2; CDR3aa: CASSPRGVYHGYTF; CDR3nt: TGTGCCAGCAGCCCGCGAGGGGTTTATCATGGCTACACCTTC
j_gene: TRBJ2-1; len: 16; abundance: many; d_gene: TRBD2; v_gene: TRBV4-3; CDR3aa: CASSQDTSGGYNEQFF; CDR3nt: TGCGCCAGCAGCCAAGATACTAGCGGGGGTTACAATGAGCAGTTCTTC
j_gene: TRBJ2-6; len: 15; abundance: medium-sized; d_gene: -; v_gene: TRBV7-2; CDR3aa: CASSSGQSGANVLTF; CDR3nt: TGTGCCAGCAGCTCCGGACAGTCTGGGGCCAACGTCCTGACTTTC
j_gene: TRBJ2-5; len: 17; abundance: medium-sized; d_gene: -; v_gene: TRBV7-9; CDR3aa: CASSLEVGLRPQETQYF; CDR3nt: TGTGCCAGCAGCTTAGAGGTTGGGCTACGGCCCCAAGAGACCCAGTACTTC
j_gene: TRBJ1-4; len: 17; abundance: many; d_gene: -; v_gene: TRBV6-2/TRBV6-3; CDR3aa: CASSYPLSETTNEKLFF; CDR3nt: TGTGCCAGCAGTTACCCACTTTCGGAGACAACTAATGAAAAACTGTTTTTT
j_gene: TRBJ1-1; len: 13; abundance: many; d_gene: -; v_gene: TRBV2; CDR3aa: CASSSGGVSEAFF; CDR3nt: TGTGCCAGCAGTTCCGGTGGGGTATCTGAAGCTTTCTTT
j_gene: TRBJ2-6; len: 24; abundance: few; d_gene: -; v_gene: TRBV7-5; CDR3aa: CISVPEARGSDRHRPKLLRAVLRF; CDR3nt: -
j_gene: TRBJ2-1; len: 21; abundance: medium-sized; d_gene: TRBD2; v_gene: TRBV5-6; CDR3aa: CASSLEIDRPPGLAGGEGQFF; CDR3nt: TGTGCCAGCAGCTTGGAAATTGACAGGCCCCCGGGACTAGCGGGAGGGGAGGGGCAGTTCTTC
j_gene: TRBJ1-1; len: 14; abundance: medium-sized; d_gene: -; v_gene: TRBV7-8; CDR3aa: CASSPGHLNTEAFF; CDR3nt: TGTGCCAGCAGTCCAGGACACCTGAACACTGAAGCTTTCTTT
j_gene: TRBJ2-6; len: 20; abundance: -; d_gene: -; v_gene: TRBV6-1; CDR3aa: CASMTTHLVLGGSGANVLTF; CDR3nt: TGTGCCAGCATGACCACGCATTTGGTCCTAGGGGGCTCTGGGGCCAACGTCCTGACTTTC
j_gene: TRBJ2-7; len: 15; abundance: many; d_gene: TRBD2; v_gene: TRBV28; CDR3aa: CASSWGSGGVYEQYF; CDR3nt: TGTGCCAGCAGTTGGGGGTCGGGGGGGGTATACGAGCAGTACTTC
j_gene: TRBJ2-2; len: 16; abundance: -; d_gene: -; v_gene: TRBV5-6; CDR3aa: CASSLYVGANTGELYF; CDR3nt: TGTGCCAGCAGCTTGTACGTGGGAGCAAACACCGGGGAGCTGTATTTT
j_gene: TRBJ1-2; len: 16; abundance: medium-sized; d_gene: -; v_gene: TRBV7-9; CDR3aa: CASSIIGVTPQDGYTF; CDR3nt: TGTGCCAGCAGCATAATAGGTGTCACGCCACAAGATGGCTACACCTTC
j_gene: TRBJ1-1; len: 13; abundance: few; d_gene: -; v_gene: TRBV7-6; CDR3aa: CASSSVGDTEAFF; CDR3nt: TGTGCCAGCAGCTCCGTTGGGGACACTGAAGCTTTCTTT
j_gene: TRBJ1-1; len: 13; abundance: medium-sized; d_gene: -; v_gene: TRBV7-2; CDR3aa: CASSHLRGDEAFF; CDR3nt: TGTGCCAGCAGCCACTTGCGGGGGGATGAAGCTTTCTTT
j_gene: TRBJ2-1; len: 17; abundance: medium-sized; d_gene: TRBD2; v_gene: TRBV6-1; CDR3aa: CASSPRRTSGRYNEQFF; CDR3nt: TGTGCCAGCAGTCCTCGTAGGACTAGCGGGAGATACAATGAGCAGTTCTTC
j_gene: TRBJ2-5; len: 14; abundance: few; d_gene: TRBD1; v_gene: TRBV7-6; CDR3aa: CASSPTGGGETQYF; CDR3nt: TGTGCTAGCAGCCCGACAGGGGGAGGAGAGACCCAGTACTTC
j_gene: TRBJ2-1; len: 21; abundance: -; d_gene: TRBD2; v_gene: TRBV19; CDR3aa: CASSYSRTSGRAGLSLNEQFF; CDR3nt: TGTGCCAGTAGTTATTCCCGGACTAGCGGGAGGGCCGGTCTATCCCTCAATGAGCAGTTCTTC
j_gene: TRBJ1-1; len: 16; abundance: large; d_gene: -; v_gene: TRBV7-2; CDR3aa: CASSLSVGQGNTEAFF; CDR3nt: TGTGCCAGCAGCTTATCAGTTGGTCAGGGGAACACTGAAGCTTTCTTT
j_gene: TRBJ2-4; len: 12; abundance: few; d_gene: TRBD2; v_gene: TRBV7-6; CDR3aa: CAIAGDKNIQYF; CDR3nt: TGTGCTATAGCGGGGGACAAAAACATTCAGTACTTC
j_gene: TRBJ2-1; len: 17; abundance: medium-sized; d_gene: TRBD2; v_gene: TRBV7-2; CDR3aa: CASRRAGGGSSYNEQFF; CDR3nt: TGTGCCAGCAGGAGGGCGGGAGGTGGAAGCTCCTACAATGAGCAGTTCTTC
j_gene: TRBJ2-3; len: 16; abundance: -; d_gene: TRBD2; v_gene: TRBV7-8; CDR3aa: CASSLSGAGAADTQYF; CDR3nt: TGTGCCAGCAGCTTATCCGGGGCGGGAGCCGCAGATACGCAGTATTTT
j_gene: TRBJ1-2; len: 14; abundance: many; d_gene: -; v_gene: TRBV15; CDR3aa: CATSREGVGYGYTF; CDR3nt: TGTGCCACCAGCAGAGAAGGGGTTGGGTATGGCTACACCTTC
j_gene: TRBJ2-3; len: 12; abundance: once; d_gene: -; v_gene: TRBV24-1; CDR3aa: CATSGPTDTQYF; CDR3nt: TGTGCCACCAGTGGTCCGACGGATACGCAGTATTTT
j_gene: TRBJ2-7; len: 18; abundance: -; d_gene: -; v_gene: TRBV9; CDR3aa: CASSVVPTRPGGLYEQYF; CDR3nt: TGTGCCAGCAGCGTAGTGCCAACCCGTCCCGGAGGACTTTACGAGCAGTACTTC